This T cell receptor (beta chain) was sequenced in a study of response to subunit inactivated influenza vaccine. Study-level findings and limits: Each seasonal influenza vaccination recruits few new T cells, the authors suggested.

This clonotype was seen a handful of times. Its antigen is undetermined. TCRdb fed the RT-PCR reads into MiXCR, producing one record per CDR3 protein. The table lists some 520,000 distinct CDR3 sequences, 16% of them singletons. This sample comprised CD4+ T cells sorted from PBMCs, obtained roughly 24 months after vaccination. This sequence originates from a man aged 50-75 years who received an inactivated influenza vaccine.

CDR3 loop: CASSLGYNTGELFF. The CDR3 DNA follows: TGTGCCAGCAGTTTGGGTTATAACACCGGGGAGCTGTTTTTT. V gene TRBV28 combines with J gene TRBJ2-2; D remains ambiguous. Germline V gene data show CDR1 as MDHEN and CDR2 as SYDVKM. CDR3 length equals 14 residues. The germline V and J ends were trimmed by 3 bases and 2 bases, with 7 bases remaining between them.